The present T cell receptor beta chain was sequenced within a study of T-cell reconstitution after alpha-beta-depleted transplantation in children. The CDR3 is 15 amino acids. Germline CDR1 reads KGHSY; CDR2 reads FQNENV. V shed 4 bases, J shed 3 bases, and the junction held 6 bases outside the gene matches. TCRbeta library construction was performed incorporating unique molecular identifiers. Via MiXCR, TCRdb re-called the PCR reads, giving one row per CDR3 protein. The sample lists 600,000 to 700,000 distinct CDR3 sequences, roughly 15% occurring once. This TCR derives from a human donor who donated a stem cell graft to a child with acute myeloid leukemia. V gene TRBV16 combines with J gene TRBJ2-1; TRBD1 agrees at 7 bases. Material: PBMCs from the stem cell graft donor, obtained from the stem cell graft. The DNA for the CDR3 is TGTGCCAGCAGCCCCCGGCAGGGGGTCTACAATGAGCAGTTCTTC. Its protein is CASSPRQGVYNEQFF.